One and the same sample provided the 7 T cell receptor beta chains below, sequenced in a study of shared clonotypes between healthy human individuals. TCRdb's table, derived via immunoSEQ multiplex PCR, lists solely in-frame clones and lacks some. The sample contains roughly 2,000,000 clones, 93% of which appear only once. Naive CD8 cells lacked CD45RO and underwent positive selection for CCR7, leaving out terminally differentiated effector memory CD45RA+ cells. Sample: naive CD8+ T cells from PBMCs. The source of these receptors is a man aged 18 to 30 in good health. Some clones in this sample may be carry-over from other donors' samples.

The CDR3 bases are TGCAGCGCCGCGACAGAAAATTACGAGCAGTACTTC. It is translated as CSAATENYEQYF. V usage is TRBV29-1 and J usage is TRBJ2-7; D is perhaps TRBD1 (5 bases). V was clipped by 7 bases and J by 4 bases, with 14 bases between them. This CDR3 has 12 amino acids. Germline V gene sequence: CDR1 SQVTM, CDR2 ANQGSEA.

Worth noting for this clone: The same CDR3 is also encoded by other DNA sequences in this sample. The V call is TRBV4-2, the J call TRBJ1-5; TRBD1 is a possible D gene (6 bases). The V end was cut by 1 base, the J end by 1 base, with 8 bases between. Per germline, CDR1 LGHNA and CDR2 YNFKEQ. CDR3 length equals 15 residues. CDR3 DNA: TGTGCCAGCAGCCAAGTACAGGGAAGCAATCAGCCCCAGCATTTT. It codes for CASSQVQGSNQPQHF.

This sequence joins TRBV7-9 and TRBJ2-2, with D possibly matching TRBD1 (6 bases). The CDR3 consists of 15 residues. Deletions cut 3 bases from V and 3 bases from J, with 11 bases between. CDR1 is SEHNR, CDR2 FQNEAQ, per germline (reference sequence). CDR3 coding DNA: TGTGCCAGCAGCTTGGCCGGACAGTACACCGGGGAGCTGTTTTTT. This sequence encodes CASSLAGQYTGELFF.

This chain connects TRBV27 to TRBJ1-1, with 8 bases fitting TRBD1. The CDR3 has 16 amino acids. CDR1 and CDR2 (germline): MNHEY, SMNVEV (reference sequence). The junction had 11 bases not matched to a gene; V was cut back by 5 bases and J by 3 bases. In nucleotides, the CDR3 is TGTGCCAGCAGTCAAGGACAGGGTGGCTTTTACACTGAAGCTTTCTTT. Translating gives CASSQGQGGFYTEAFF.

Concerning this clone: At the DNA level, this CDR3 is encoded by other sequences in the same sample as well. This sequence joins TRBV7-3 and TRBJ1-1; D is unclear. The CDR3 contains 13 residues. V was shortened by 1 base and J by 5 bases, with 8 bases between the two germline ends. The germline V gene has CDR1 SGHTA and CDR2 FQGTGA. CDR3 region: CASSLSGGTEAFF. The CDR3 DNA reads TGTGCCAGCAGCTTAAGTGGAGGGACTGAAGCTTTCTTT. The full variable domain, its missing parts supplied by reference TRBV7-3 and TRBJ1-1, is GAGVSQTPSNKVTEKGKYVELRCDPISGHTALYWYRQSLGQGPEFLIYFQGTGAADDSGLPNDRFFAVRPEGSVSTLKIQRTERGDSAVYLCASSLSGGTEAFFGQGTRLTVV.

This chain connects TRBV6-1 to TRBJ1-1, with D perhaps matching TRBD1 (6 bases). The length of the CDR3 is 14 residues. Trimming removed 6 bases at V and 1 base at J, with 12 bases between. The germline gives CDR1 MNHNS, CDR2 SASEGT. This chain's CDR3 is CASRSTGANTEAFF. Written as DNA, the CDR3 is TGTGCCAGCAGGTCGACAGGAGCGAACACTGAAGCTTTCTTT.

In DNA form, the CDR3 reads TGCGCCAGCAGCCAAGAAAAATGGCAGGGGGCTTACGAGCAGTACTTC. Protein sequence: CASSQEKWQGAYEQYF. V and J are TRBV4-1 and TRBJ2-7; 8 bases align to TRBD1. V dropped 0 bases and J dropped 4; count of bases not matched to a gene: 8. The CDR3 loop spans 16 amino acids. Germline V lookup: CDR1 MGHRA, CDR2 YSYEKL.